These T cell receptor beta chains were read from a single sample in a study. A single record per CDR3 protein comes from TCRdb applying MiXCR to the 5' RACE reads. The table records 45,000 to 55,000 distinct CDR3 sequences, around 25% of them present only once. The sequencing sample was made of tumor-infiltrating naive CD4+ T cells sorted from the breast tumor. Source of these receptors: a female donor with breast cancer. Both conserved end residues are part of each CDR3. D genes are given only for firm matches. Part of the rows lack a size; the others show once, few, many or a class for expanded clones.

14,many,TRBV24-1,TRBJ2-5,TRBD1,TGTGCCACCAGTGACGACAGGGGGCCAGAGACCCAGTACTTC,CATSDDRGPETQYF
16,.,TRBV28,TRBJ2-5,TRBD1,TGTGCCAGCAGTTTACCTCCGGGACAGGGTTTGGAGACCCAGTACTTC,CASSLPPGQGLETQYF
16,.,TRBV11-2,TRBJ2-1,.,TGTGCCAGCAGCTCCTTTGAGGCTAGCTCCTACAATGAGCAGTTCTTC,CASSSFEASSYNEQFF
13,many,TRBV6-2/TRBV6-3,TRBJ1-2,.,TGTGCCAGCAGTCAACGACAGCCCTATGGCTACACCTTC,CASSQRQPYGYTF
14,.,TRBV6-1,TRBJ2-7,TRBD1,TGTGCCAGCAGTAAGGACAGGCCCTTCTACGAGCAGTACTTC,CASSKDRPFYEQYF
15,.,TRBV9,TRBJ2-2,.,TGTGCCAGCAGTCGAGGTACCCCGGGGACCGGGGAGCTGTTTTTT,CASSRGTPGTGELFF
11,few,TRBV29-1,TRBJ2-1,.,TGCAGCGTTGAAAGTGGGTGGGAGCAGTTCTTC,CSVESGWEQFF
19,many,TRBV6-5,TRBJ1-3,.,TGTGCCAGCAGTTACTCGATTTATGGGGGGCTCCGTTCTGGAAACACCATATATTTT,CASSYSIYGGLRSGNTIYF
16,.,TRBV5-1,TRBJ2-1,TRBD1,TGCGCCAGCAGCTTGGTGCCGGACAGGGCCTACAATGAGCAGTTCTTC,CASSLVPDRAYNEQFF
16,few,TRBV5-1,TRBJ2-6,.,TGCGCCAGCAGCTTGGGGCTGATCTCTGGGGCCAACGTCCTGACTTTC,CASSLGLISGANVLTF
18,.,TRBV5-1,TRBJ2-3,TRBD2,TGCGCCAGCAGCTCCACTCCCCCGCGAGGACTAGCGGGAGATACGCAGTATTTT,CASSSTPPRGLAGDTQYF
13,.,TRBV12-3/TRBV12-4,TRBJ1-5,.,TGTGCCAGCAGTTCGAGACGGGATCAGCCCCAGCATTTT,CASSSRRDQPQHF
14,.,TRBV27,TRBJ1-3,.,TGTGCCAGCAGGCCACTCCACTCTGGAAACACCATATATTTT,CASRPLHSGNTIYF